Each of the 27 T cell receptor beta chains below was sequenced from the same sample in a study of T cells after yellow fever vaccination. One entry per CDR3 protein results from TCRdb running MiXCR on the 5' RACE reads. The data show more than 300,000 distinct CDR3 sequences, roughly 10% seen once. The source was CD4+ T cells sorted from PBMCs, collected 45 days after the yellow fever booster vaccination. These receptors originate from a man younger than 30 who received the YFV17D yellow fever vaccine.

This clonotype was picked up a small number of times. This sequence joins TRBV7-2 and TRBJ1-5; D remains unclear. CDR3 size: 15 residues. V was trimmed by 5 bases and J by 5 bases, leaving 16 bases between them. Germline assignment: CDR1 SGHTA and CDR2 FQGNSA. This chain's CDR3 is CASSPSGGWDQPQHF. CDR3 coding DNA: TGTGCCAGCAGCCCCTCCGGAGGGTGGGATCAGCCCCAGCATTTT.

A few counts support this clonotype. J is TRBJ1-2 and V is TRBV18; tentative D call: TRBD1 (5 bases). CDR1 KGHSH and CDR2 LQKENI come from the germline V gene. The length of the CDR3 is 14 residues. Deletions cut 4 bases from V and 2 bases from J, with 11 bases between. The CDR3 region is CASSRPTENYGYTF. The CDR3 bases are TGTGCCAGCTCACGGCCGACAGAGAACTATGGCTACACCTTC.

This clonotype showed up many times. J is TRBJ2-5 and V is TRBV2; D gene unclear. This CDR3 contains 12 residues. V was cut by 6 bases and J by 0 bases, with 5 bases left in between. CDR1 SNHLY and CDR2 FYNNEI come from the germline V gene. The CDR3 DNA sequence: TGTGCCAGCAGACAGTACCAAGAGACCCAGTACTTC. Translated: CASRQYQETQYF.

This clonotype was counted only a few times. The chain recombines TRBV19 with TRBJ2-5; no clear D. The CDR3 length is 14 residues. The germline gives CDR1 LNHDA, CDR2 SQIVND (reference sequence). V was cut by 2 bases and J by 2 bases, with 9 bases left in between. This chain's CDR3 is CASSILYGQETQYF. CDR3 nucleotide sequence: TGTGCCAGTAGTATACTCTATGGTCAAGAGACCCAGTACTTC.

The sample holds a few counts of this clonotype. The chain links TRBV9 to TRBJ2-3; TRBD2 agrees at 8 bases. There are 18 residues in the CDR3. Germline V CDR1 and CDR2: SGDLS, YYNGEE. After removal of 3 bases from V and 1 base from J, the junction contained 13 bases not matched to a gene. The CDR3 here is CASSADPFPAGGTDTQYF. CDR3 bases: TGTGCCAGCAGCGCGGACCCCTTTCCAGCGGGGGGCACAGATACGCAGTATTTT.

This clonotype was counted between two and nine times. The V gene is TRBV19, the J gene TRBJ2-1; 7 bases are a match to TRBD1. Germline CDR1 is LNHDA and CDR2 is SQIVND (reference sequence). V gave up 5 bases and J gave up 0 bases; unmatched junction bases: 7. The length of the CDR3 is 16 residues. CDR3 region: CASSLQGLSSYNEQFF. The CDR3 DNA follows: TGTGCCAGTAGTCTACAGGGGTTGAGCTCCTACAATGAGCAGTTCTTC.

The chain carries TRBV3-1 and TRBJ1-1; a possible D gene is TRBD1 (6 bases). This CDR3 region has 14 residues. Germline CDR1 reads LGHDT; CDR2 reads YNNKEL (reference sequence). V gave up 3 bases and J gave up 3 bases, with 11 bases separating them. The DNA of the CDR3 is TGTGCCAGCAGCCATCACAGGGACGACACTGAAGCTTTCTTT. Amino acids: CASSHHRDDTEAFF.

There are a few counts of this clonotype. The genes are TRBV24-1 and TRBJ2-2; the D is unclear. The CDR3 extends over 14 amino acids. Deletions cut 2 bases from V and 4 bases from J, with 7 bases between. Per the germline V gene, CDR1 is KGHDR and CDR2 is SFDVKD. The CDR3 region has the DNA TGTGCCACCAGTGATTGGATCGCCACCGGGGAGCTGTTTTTT. Protein: CATSDWIATGELFF.

This clonotype has more than one count but fewer than ten. V usage is TRBV20-1 and J usage is TRBJ2-5, with 12 bases that match TRBD2. The V gene's germline CDR1 is DFQATT and CDR2 SNEGSKA (reference sequence). There are 16 residues in the CDR3. V was pared by 1 base and J by 2 bases, with 5 bases of the junction left unmatched. In nucleotides, the CDR3 is TGCAGTGCTAGAGGGACTAGCGGGGCGTCACAAGAGACCCAGTACTTC. It specifies CSARGTSGASQETQYF.

This clonotype turned up a few times. The chain recombines TRBV6-2 or TRBV6-3 with TRBJ1-5, with 7 bases identical to TRBD1. Germline CDR1 and CDR2: MNHEY and SVGEGT. The CDR3 runs to 13 residues. V shed 4 bases, J shed 7 bases, and the junction held 4 bases outside the gene matches. CDR3 bases: TGTGCCAGCAGTTTTTACAGGGGACAGCCCCAGCATTTT. This sequence encodes CASSFYRGQPQHF.

This clonotype appeared a few times. V usage is TRBV6-6 and J usage is TRBJ1-2, with D unclear. This CDR3 has 10 amino acids. The germline V gene has CDR1 MNHNY and CDR2 SVGAGI (reference sequence). V lost 6 bases and J 6 bases, leaving 5 bases between the germline ends. The CDR3 sequence: CASSRDGYTF. CDR3 nucleotides: TGTGCCAGCAGCCGGGATGGCTACACCTTC.

This clonotype was detected a few times. This chain joins TRBV28 and TRBJ1-5; 7 bases line up with TRBD1. The CDR3 has 17 amino acids. V shed 4 bases and J 0 bases; nucleotides not matched to a gene: 9. Per the germline V gene, CDR1 is MDHEN and CDR2 is SYDVKM. CDR3 protein: CASSSPGTEYSNQPQHF. DNA for the CDR3: TGTGCCAGCAGTTCGCCCGGGACAGAATATAGCAATCAGCCCCAGCATTTT. Using reference TRBV28 and TRBJ1-5 for the parts outside the CDR3, the full variable domain is DVKVTQSSRYLVKRTGEKVFLECVQDMDHENMFWYRQDPGLGLRLIYFSYDVKMKEKGDIPEGYSVSREKKERFSLILESASTNQTSMYLCASSSPGTEYSNQPQHFGDGTRLSIL.

This chain joins TRBV6-1 and TRBJ1-5; D may be TRBD1 (6 bases). The CDR3 loop spans 13 amino acids. The V and J ends lost 7 bases and 4 bases respectively, with 11 bases between them. The germline V gene has CDR1 MNHNS and CDR2 SASEGT. The CDR3 loop is CASIRDKNQPQHF. As DNA, the CDR3 is TGTGCCAGCATCCGGGACAAAAATCAGCCCCAGCATTTT.

This clonotype showed up many times. This sequence joins TRBV27 and TRBJ2-3; 10 bases are a match to TRBD2. V trimming: 3 bases; J trimming: 4 bases; junction bases outside the gene matches: 4. The CDR3 covers 15 residues. Germline lookup yields CDR1 MNHEY and CDR2 SMNVEV (reference sequence). DNA of the CDR3: TGTGCCAGCAGTTTCCAGCGGGGGGGCTCAGATACGCAGTATTTT. Translating it yields CASSFQRGGSDTQYF.

The J gene is TRBJ2-5, the V gene TRBV7-2; D may be TRBD1 (5 bases). Trimming pared 1 base from V and 5 bases from J, leaving 11 bases between. CDR1 is SGHTA, CDR2 FQGNSA, per germline. The length of the CDR3 is 14 residues. DNA for the CDR3: TGTGCCAGCAGCTTAGACAGGCCAACCGAGACCCAGTACTTC. Translated, it gives CASSLDRPTETQYF.

This clonotype was seen many times. The chain links TRBV7-3 to TRBJ2-4; D is unresolved. CDR3 length: 13 residues. Germline CDR1 reads SGHTA; CDR2 reads FQGTGA. V shed 0 bases and J shed 2 bases, with 2 bases lying between them. This CDR3 reads CASSLTSKNIQYF. The CDR3 bases are TGTGCCAGCAGCTTAACATCCAAAAACATTCAGTACTTC.

This clonotype was seen at least ten times. The J gene is TRBJ2-7, the V gene TRBV4-2; the D gene is possibly TRBD1 (7 bases). The CDR3 extends over 14 amino acids. The V end lost 4 bases, the J end lost 5 bases, and 15 bases lay between the germline ends. Germline-derived CDR1 and CDR2 are LGHNA and YNFKEQ. The CDR3 sequence is CASSPRGVGDEQYF. In nucleotides, the CDR3 is TGTGCCAGCAGCCCCAGGGGGGTGGGCGACGAGCAGTACTTC.

The rearrangement joins TRBV11-2 to TRBJ2-5; D may be TRBD1 (5 bases). Germline CDR1 and CDR2: SGHAT and FQNNGV. CDR3 length: 13 residues. The ends were cut back, 6 bases at V and 9 bases at J, with 17 bases in the middle. CDR3 DNA: TGTGCCAGCAGACATGACAGCCTTGAGGCCCAGTACTTC. Protein: CASRHDSLEAQYF.

This clonotype came up a few times. CDR3 nucleotides: TGTGCCACAGTCCGCTCAGGGACCTACGAGCAGTACTTC. Its translation: CATVRSGTYEQYF. The V gene is TRBV25-1, the J gene TRBJ2-7; weak D call: TRBD1 (5 bases). CDR1 MGHDK and CDR2 SYGVNS come from the germline V gene. V lost 10 bases and J 2 bases, leaving 15 bases between the germline ends. The CDR3 has 13 residues.

The chain is built from TRBV5-1 and TRBJ2-2; the D gene is possibly TRBD1 (5 bases). This CDR3 is built from 16 residues. From germline, CDR1 is SGHRS and CDR2 YFSETQ. V lost 0 bases to trimming and J lost 4 bases, with 13 bases between them. The CDR3: CASSLAWLGATGELFF. CDR3 coding DNA: TGCGCCAGCAGCTTGGCGTGGTTAGGGGCCACCGGGGAGCTGTTTTTT.

This chain uses TRBV4-1 with TRBJ2-6; D is unresolved. CDR3 size: 17 residues. V was pared by 0 bases and J by 2 bases, with 11 bases between. CDR1 MGHRA and CDR2 YSYEKL come from the germline V gene. The chain's CDR3 is CASSQDERTTGANVLTF. Written as DNA, the CDR3 is TGCGCCAGCAGCCAAGATGAGAGAACCACTGGGGCCAACGTCCTGACTTTC.

This clonotype showed up many times. The rearrangement joins TRBV20-1 to TRBJ1-1, with 7 bases identical to TRBD1. There are 17 residues in the CDR3. V lost 0 bases to trimming and J lost 4 bases; unmatched junction nucleotides: 14. The germline V gene encodes CDR1 DFQATT and CDR2 SNEGSKA (reference sequence). The CDR3, as DNA: TGCAGTGCTAGAGATGCGGCGGGGAGGGGGCTAGGCACTGAAGCTTTCTTT. It codes for CSARDAAGRGLGTEAFF.

This clonotype showed up just a few times. The J gene is TRBJ1-2, the V gene TRBV12-3 or TRBV12-4, with D possibly matching TRBD1 (5 bases). CDR3 length: 11 amino acids. Trimming pared 7 bases from V and 12 bases from J, leaving 15 bases between. CDR3 nucleotides: TGTGCCAGCACTAGGGGCGGGTGGCACACCTTC. Amino acid sequence: CASTRGGWHTF.

This clonotype was seen ten or more times. This rearrangement joins TRBV12-3 or TRBV12-4 to TRBJ2-7, with D uncertain. The CDR3 runs to 14 residues. The V gene lost 4 bases and the J gene lost 2 bases, with 12 bases spanning the gap. The DNA of the CDR3 is TGTGCCAGCAGTTGGAGCAGCAATGCCTACGAGCAGTACTTC. This sequence encodes CASSWSSNAYEQYF.

This clonotype was seen many times. This chain connects TRBV5-6 to TRBJ1-3, with 7 nucleotides matching TRBD1. CDR3 length: 16 amino acids. With V trimmed by 4 bases and J by 5 bases, 12 bases remained unmatched. Germline CDR1 reads SGHDT; CDR2 reads YYEEEE. The DNA for the CDR3 is TGTGCCAGCAGCCGGCCCTACAGGGGAGGTAGAAACACCATATATTTT. Its protein is CASSRPYRGGRNTIYF.

The rearrangement uses TRBV18 and TRBJ2-1, with a tentative D call TRBD1 (7 bases). Germline assignment: CDR1 KGHSH and CDR2 LQKENI. Trimming removed 4 bases at V and 6 bases at J, with 16 bases between. The CDR3 has 15 residues. CDR3 sequence (DNA): TGTGCCAGCTCACGAAACGCAGGGGGAGGCAATGAGCAGTTCTTC. Protein sequence: CASSRNAGGGNEQFF.

This clonotype was observed once. The chain has TRBV6-5 and TRBJ2-5, with 11 bases fitting TRBD2. The CDR3 is made up of 19 amino acids. CDR1 and CDR2 (germline): MNHEY, SVGAGI. J lost 2 bases, V lost 4 bases, and 15 bases had no gene match. The CDR3 sequence is CASSSASGGIISKQETQYF. Here the CDR3 DNA reads TGTGCCAGCAGTTCGGCTAGCGGGGGGATAATCTCGAAGCAAGAGACCCAGTACTTC.